This TCR beta chain is drawn from a study of graft-versus-host responses after intestinal transplantation. Study in general: Recipients got multivisceral, liver-intestinal, or isolated intestinal transplants. Induction using anti-thymocyte globulin, followed by tacrolimus and steroids for approximately 3 years, was given to all recipients.

The assay was immunoSEQ multiplex PCR, and TCRdb's table has in-frame clones only and misses some. This table has about 88,000 clones, more than 90% appearing once. On this clone: The antigen remains unidentified.

CDR1 is SGHVS, CDR2 FQNEAQ, per germline. The CDR3 length is 15 residues. Trimming at V came to 2 bases and at J to 10 bases, leaving 7 bases not matched to a gene. Study-level points and caveats: Declines in HvG clones occurring early post-transplant were associated with peak circulating GvH clone levels. GvH clonotypes were identified within recipient marrow, with a subset emerging first in ileum or blood.

The genes are TRBV7-8 and TRBJ2-1; 11 bases align to TRBD2. Here the sequenced sample was unstimulated CD4+ T cells sorted from spleen or lymph node cells, taken before intestinal transplant. The TCR was taken from a human donor who received an intestinal transplant. Here the CDR3 reads CASSLITSGSGEQFF. As DNA, the CDR3 is TGTGCCAGCAGCTTAATCACTAGCGGGAGTGGGGAGCAGTTCTTC.